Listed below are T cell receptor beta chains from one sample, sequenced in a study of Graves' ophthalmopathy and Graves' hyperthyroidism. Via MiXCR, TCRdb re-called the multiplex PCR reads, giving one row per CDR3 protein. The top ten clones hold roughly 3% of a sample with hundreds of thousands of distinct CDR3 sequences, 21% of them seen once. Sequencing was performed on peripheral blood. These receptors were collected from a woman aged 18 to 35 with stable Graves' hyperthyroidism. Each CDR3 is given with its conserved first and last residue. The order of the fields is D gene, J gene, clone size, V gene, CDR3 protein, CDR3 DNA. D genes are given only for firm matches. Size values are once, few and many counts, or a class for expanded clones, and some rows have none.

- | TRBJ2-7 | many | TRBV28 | CASTRGVGGSYEQYF | TGTGCCAGCACCCGGGGCGTGGGGGGCTCCTACGAGCAGTACTTC
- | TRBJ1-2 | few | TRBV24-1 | CATSDLYGYTF | TGTGCCACCAGTGACCTGTATGGCTACACCTTC
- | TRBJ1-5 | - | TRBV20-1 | CSAGSGKAQHF | TGCAGTGCTGGTAGCGGAAAAGCCCAGCATTTT
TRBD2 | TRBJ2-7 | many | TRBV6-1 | CASSRTGLADSYEQYF | TGTGCCAGCAGTCGAACGGGACTAGCGGACTCCTACGAGCAGTACTTC
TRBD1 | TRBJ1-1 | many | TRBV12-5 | CASGLNPGQQAFEAFF | TGTGCTAGTGGTTTGAACCCGGGACAGCAAGCGTTTGAAGCTTTCTTT
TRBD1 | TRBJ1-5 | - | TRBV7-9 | CASSVYGQGDQPQHF | TGTGCCAGCAGCGTTTATGGACAGGGAGATCAGCCCCAGCATTTT
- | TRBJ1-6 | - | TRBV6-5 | CASSYLNLNSPLHF | TGTGCCAGCAGTTACCTGAACCTTAATTCACCCCTCCACTTT
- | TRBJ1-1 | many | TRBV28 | CASLGDLGAFF | TGTGCCAGCCTTGGGGACTTAGGAGCTTTCTTT
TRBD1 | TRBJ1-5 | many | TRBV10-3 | CAISSGQVGNQPQHF | TGTGCCATCAGCTCGGGACAGGTTGGCAATCAGCCCCAGCATTTT
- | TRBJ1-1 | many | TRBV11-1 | CASSLIAGYTEAFF | TGTGCCAGCAGCTTAATAGCAGGATACACTGAAGCTTTCTTT
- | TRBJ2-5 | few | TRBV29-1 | CSASPGLQETQYF | TGCAGCGCCTCTCCGGGACTCCAAGAGACCCAGTACTTC
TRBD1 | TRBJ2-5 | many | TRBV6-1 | CASSRTGAVETQYF | TGTGCCAGCAGTAGGACAGGGGCGGTGGAGACCCAGTACTTC
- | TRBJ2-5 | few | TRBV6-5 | CASSYRESGETQYF | TGTGCCAGCAGTTACCGGGAGTCGGGAGAGACCCAGTACTTC
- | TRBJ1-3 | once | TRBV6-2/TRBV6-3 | CASSPPGPRNTIYF | TGTGCCAGCAGCCCTCCGGGACCAAGAAACACCATATATTTT
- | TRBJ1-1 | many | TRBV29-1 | CSVEIVKNTEAFF | TGCAGCGTTGAAATTGTCAAGAACACTGAAGCTTTCTTT
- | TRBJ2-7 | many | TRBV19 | CASSSGPPDEQYF | TGTGCCAGTAGTAGCGGGCCCCCCGACGAGCAGTACTTC
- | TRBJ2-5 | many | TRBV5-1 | CASSLEGWLGGETQYF | TGCGCCAGCAGCTTGGAAGGCTGGCTAGGAGGCGAGACCCAGTACTTC
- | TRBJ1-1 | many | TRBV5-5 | CASRRQKMNTEAFF | TGTGCCAGCAGACGACAAAAAATGAACACTGAAGCTTTCTTT
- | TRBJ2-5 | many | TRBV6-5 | CASSYSMGQFRGTQYF | TGTGCCAGCAGTTACTCGATGGGCCAGTTTCGGGGGACCCAATACTTC
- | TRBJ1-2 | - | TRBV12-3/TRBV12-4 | CASSLGGRNYGYSF | TGTGCCAGCAGTTTAGGAGGGCGGAACTATGGCTACAGCTTC
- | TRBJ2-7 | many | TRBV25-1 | CASSEGAGSYEQYF | TGTGCCAGCAGTGAAGGCGCAGGGAGCTACGAGCAGTACTTC
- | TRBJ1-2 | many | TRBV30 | CAWSVGGGYGYTF | TGTGCCTGGAGCGTGGGGGGCGGCTATGGCTACACCTTC
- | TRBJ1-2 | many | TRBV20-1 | CSATDRRLNYGYTF | TGCAGTGCCACGGACAGACGACTTAACTATGGCTACACCTTC
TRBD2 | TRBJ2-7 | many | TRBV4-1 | CASSQDRQAGAYEQYF | TGCGCCAGCAGCCAAGATAGGCAAGCGGGAGCCTACGAGCAGTACTTC
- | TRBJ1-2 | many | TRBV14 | CASSQEHQGYGGYTF | TGTGCCAGCAGCCAAGAACACCAGGGATATGGTGGCTACACCTTC
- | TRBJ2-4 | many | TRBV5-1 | CASSLGALDIQYF | TGCGCCAGCAGCTTGGGGGCGTTGGACATTCAGTACTTC
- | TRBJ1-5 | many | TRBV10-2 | CASSESFGLINQPQHF | TGCGCCAGCAGTGAGTCGTTTGGGCTCATCAATCAGCCCCAGCATTTT
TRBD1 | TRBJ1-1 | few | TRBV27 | CASSLGPGQDWTEAFF | TGTGCCAGCAGTTTAGGTCCGGGACAGGATTGGACTGAAGCTTTCTTT
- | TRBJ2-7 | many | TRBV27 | CASSTYPGYHEQYF | TGTGCCAGCAGTACCTACCCCGGGTACCACGAGCAGTACTTC
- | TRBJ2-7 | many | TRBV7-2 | CASSLGAGPYEQYF | TGTGCCAGCAGCTTAGGGGCAGGACCCTACGAGCAGTACTTC
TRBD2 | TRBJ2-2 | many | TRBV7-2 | CASSAGGPITGELFF | TGTGCCAGCAGCGCGGGAGGGCCGATCACCGGGGAGCTGTTTTTT
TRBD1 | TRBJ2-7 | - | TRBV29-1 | CSVVKWDRGYEQYF | TGCAGCGTTGTAAAATGGGACAGGGGGTACGAGCAGTACTTC
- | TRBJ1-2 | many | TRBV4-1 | CASSQEGTYGYTF | TGCGCCAGCAGCCAGGAAGGGACCTATGGCTACACCTTC
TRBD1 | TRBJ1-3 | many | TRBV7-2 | CASSVRDSSGNTIYF | TGTGCCAGCAGCGTCCGGGACAGCTCTGGAAACACCATATATTTT
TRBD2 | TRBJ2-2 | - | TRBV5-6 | CASSLSPPGTSTGELFF | TGTGCCAGCAGCTTGTCCCCGCCCGGGACTAGCACCGGGGAGCTGTTTTTT
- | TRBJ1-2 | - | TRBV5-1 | CASTDGGWGYTF | TGCGCCAGCACCGACGGAGGATGGGGCTACACCTTC
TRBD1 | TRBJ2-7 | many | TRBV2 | CASSHTGGRSYEQYF | TGTGCCAGCAGTCATACAGGGGGACGGTCCTACGAGCAGTACTTC